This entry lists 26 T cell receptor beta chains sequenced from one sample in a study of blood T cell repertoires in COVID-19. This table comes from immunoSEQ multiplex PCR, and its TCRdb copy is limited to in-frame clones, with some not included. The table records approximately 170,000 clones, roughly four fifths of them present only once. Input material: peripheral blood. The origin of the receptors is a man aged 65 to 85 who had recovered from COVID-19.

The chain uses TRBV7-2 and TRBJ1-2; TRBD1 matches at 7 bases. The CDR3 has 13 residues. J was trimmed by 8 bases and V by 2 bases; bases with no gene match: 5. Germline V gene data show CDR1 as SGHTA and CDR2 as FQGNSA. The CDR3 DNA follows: TGTGCCAGCAGCTTACAAGGGGGCGACGGCTACACCTTC. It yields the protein CASSLQGGDGYTF.

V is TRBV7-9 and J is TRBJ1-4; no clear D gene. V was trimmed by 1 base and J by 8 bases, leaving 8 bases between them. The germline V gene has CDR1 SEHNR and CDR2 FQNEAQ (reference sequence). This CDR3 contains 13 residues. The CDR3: CASSLVEREKLFF. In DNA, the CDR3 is TGTGCCAGCAGCTTAGTCGAGAGGGAAAAACTGTTTTTT. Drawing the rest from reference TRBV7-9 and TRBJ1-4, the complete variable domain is DTGVSQNPRHKITKRGQNVTFRCDPISEHNRLYWYRQTLGQGPEFLTYFQNEAQLEKSRLLSDRFSAERPKGSFSTLEIQRTEQGDSAMYLCASSLVEREKLFFGSGTQLSVL.

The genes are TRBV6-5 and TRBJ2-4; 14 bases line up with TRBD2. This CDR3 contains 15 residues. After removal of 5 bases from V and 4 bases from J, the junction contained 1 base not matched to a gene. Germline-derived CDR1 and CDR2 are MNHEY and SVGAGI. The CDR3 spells CASSRLAGGKNIQYF. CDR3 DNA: TGTGCCAGCAGTCGACTAGCGGGGGGGAAAAACATTCAGTACTTC.

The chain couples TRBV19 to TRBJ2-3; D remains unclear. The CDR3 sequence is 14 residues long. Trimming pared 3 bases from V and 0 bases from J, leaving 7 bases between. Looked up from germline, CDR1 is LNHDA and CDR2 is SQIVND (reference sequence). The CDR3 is CASSMVRSTDTQYF. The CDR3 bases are TGTGCCAGTAGTATGGTCAGAAGCACAGATACGCAGTATTTT.

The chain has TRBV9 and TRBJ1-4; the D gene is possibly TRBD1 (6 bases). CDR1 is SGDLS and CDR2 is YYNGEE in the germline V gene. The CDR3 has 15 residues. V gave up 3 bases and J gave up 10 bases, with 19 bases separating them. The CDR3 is CASSEGQRGTGKLFF. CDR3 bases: TGTGCCAGCAGCGAGGGACAACGGGGCACCGGAAAACTGTTTTTT.

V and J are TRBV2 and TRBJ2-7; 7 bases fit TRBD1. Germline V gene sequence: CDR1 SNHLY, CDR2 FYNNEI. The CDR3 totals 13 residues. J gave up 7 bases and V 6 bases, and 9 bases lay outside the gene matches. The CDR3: CASRRQGTGEQYF. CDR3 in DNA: TGTGCCAGCAGAAGACAGGGTACAGGGGAGCAGTACTTC.

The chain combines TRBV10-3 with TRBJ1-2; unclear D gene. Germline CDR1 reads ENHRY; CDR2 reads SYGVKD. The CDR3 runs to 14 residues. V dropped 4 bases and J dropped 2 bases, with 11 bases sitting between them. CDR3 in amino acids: CAISGAALNYGYTF. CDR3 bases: TGTGCCATCAGTGGGGCAGCTCTCAACTATGGCTACACCTTC.

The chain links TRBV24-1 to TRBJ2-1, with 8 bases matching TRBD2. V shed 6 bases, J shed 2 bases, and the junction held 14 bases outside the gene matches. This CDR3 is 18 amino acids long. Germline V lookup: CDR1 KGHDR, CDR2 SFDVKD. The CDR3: CATSKGLAGRFAYNEQFF. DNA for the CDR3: TGTGCCACCAGTAAGGGGTTAGCGGGAAGGTTCGCCTACAATGAGCAGTTCTTC.

Here the CDR3 reads CASRTGLSGGYTF. DNA for the CDR3: TGTGCCAGTCGGACAGGGTTGTCTGGTGGCTACACCTTC. This rearrangement joins TRBV19 to TRBJ1-2, with 8 positions matching TRBD1. This CDR3 has 13 residues. With 8 bases clipped from V and 7 bases from J, the junction kept 9 bases outside the gene matches. Germline V gene data show CDR1 as LNHDA and CDR2 as SQIVND (reference sequence).

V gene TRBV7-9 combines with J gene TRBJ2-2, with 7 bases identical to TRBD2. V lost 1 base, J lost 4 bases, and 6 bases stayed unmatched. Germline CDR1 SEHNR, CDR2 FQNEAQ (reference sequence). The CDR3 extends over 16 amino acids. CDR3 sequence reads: CASSLEGLAATGELFF. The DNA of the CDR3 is TGTGCCAGCAGCTTAGAGGGCCTAGCGGCCACCGGGGAGCTGTTTTTT.

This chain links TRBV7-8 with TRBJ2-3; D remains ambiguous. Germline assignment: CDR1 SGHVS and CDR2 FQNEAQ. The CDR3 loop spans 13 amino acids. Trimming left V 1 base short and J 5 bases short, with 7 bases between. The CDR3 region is CASSLGPGDTQYF. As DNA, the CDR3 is TGTGCCAGCAGCTTAGGTCCGGGAGATACGCAGTATTTT.

The CDR3 region is CASSFALRNTGELFF. In DNA form, the CDR3 reads TGTGCCAGCAGTTTTGCCCTAAGGAACACCGGGGAGCTGTTTTTT. V gene TRBV28 combines with J gene TRBJ2-2; D is undetermined. From germline, CDR1 is MDHEN and CDR2 SYDVKM. The CDR3 runs to 15 residues. Trimming removed 3 bases at V and 1 base at J, with 9 bases between.

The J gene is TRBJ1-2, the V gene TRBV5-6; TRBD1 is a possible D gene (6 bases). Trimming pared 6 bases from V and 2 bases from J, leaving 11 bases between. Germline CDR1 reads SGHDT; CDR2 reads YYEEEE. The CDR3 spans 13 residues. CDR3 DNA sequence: TGTGCCAGCACCATGGGGGCAAACTATGGCTACACCTTC. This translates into CASTMGANYGYTF.

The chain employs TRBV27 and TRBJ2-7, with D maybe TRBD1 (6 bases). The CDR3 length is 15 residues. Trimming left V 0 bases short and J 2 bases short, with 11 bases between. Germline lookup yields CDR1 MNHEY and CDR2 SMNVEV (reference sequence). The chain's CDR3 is CASSLSLAGAYEQYF. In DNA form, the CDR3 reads TGTGCCAGCAGTTTATCTCTGGCAGGGGCCTACGAGCAGTACTTC.

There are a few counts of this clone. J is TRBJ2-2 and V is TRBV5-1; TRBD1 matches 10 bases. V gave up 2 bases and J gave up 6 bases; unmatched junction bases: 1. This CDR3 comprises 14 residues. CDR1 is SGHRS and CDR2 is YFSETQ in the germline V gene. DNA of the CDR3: TGCGCCAGCAGCTTTGGACAGGGGGCCGGGGAGCTGTTTTTT. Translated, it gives CASSFGQGAGELFF.

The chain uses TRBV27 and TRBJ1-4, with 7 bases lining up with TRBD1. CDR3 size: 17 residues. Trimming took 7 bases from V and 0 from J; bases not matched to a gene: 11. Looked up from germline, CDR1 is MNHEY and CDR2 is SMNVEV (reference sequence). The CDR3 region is CASTETGRLSTNEKLFF. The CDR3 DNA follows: TGTGCCAGCACTGAGACAGGGCGATTATCAACTAATGAAAAACTGTTTTTT.

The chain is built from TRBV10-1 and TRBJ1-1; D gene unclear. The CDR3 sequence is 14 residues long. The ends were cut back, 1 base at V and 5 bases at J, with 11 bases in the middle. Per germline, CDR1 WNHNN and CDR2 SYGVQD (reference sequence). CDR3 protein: CASSEWREGTEAFF. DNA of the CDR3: TGCGCCAGCAGTGAGTGGAGGGAAGGAACTGAAGCTTTCTTT.

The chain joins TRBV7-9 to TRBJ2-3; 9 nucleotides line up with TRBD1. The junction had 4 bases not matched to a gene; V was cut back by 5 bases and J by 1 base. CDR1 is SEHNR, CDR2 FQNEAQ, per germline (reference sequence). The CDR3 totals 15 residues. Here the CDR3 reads CASSVGQGGTDTQYF. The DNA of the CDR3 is TGTGCCAGCAGCGTGGGACAGGGTGGCACAGATACGCAGTATTTT.

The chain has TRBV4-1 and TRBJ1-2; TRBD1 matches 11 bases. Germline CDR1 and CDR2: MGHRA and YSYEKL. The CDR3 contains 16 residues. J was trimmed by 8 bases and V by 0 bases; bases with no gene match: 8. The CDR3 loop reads CASSQDPGQGGWGYTF. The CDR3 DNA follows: TGCGCCAGCAGCCAAGACCCGGGACAGGGGGGATGGGGCTACACCTTC.

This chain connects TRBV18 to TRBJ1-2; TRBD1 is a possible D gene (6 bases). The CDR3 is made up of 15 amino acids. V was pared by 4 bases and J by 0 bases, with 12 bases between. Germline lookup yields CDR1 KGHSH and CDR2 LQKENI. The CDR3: CASSLGTSANYGYTF. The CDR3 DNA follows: TGTGCCAGCTCACTCGGGACATCCGCTAACTATGGCTACACCTTC.

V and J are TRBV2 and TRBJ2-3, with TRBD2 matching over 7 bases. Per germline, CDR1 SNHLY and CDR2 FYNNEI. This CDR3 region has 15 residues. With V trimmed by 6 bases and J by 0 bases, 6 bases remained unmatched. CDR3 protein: CASSAWRESTDTQYF. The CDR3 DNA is TGTGCCAGCAGCGCCTGGCGGGAGAGCACAGATACGCAGTATTTT. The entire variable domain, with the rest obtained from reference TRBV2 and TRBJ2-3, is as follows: EPEVTQTPSHQVTQMGQEVILRCVPISNHLYFYWYRQILGQKVEFLVSFYNNEISEKSEIFDDQFSVERPDGSNFTLKIRSTKLEDSAMYFCASSAWRESTDTQYFGPGTRLTVL.

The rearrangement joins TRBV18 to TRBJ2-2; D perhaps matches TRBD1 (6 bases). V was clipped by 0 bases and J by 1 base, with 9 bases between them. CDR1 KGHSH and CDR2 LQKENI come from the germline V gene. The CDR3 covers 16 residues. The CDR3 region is CASSPPAGVNTGELFF. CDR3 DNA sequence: TGTGCCAGCTCACCACCGGCAGGGGTGAACACCGGGGAGCTGTTTTTT.

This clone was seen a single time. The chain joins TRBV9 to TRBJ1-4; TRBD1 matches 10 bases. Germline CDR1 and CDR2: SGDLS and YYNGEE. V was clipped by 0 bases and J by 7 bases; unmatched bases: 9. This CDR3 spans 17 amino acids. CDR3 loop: CASSVVVPGQGFEKLFF. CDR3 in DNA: TGTGCCAGCAGCGTAGTAGTTCCGGGACAGGGGTTTGAAAAACTGTTTTTT.

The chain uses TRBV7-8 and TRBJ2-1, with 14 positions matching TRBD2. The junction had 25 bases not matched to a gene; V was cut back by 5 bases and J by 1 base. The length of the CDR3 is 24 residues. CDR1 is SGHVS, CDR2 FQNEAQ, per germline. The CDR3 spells CASSPQRFRGRLAGGSVSYNEQFF. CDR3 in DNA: TGTGCCAGCAGCCCCCAGCGCTTTAGGGGACGACTAGCGGGAGGGAGTGTGTCCTACAATGAGCAGTTCTTC.

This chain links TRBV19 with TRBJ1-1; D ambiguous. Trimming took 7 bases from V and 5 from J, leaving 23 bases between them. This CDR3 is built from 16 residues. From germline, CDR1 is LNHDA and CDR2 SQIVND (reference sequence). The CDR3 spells CASTGSGGLLLTEAFF. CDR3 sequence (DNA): TGTGCCAGTACGGGGAGCGGAGGCCTCCTCCTAACTGAAGCTTTCTTT. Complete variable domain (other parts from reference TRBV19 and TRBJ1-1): DGGITQSPKYLFRKEGQNVTLSCEQNLNHDAMYWYRQDPGQGLRLIYYSQIVNDFQKGDIAEGYSVSREKKESFPLTVTSAQKNPTAFYLCASTGSGGLLLTEAFFGQGTRLTVV.

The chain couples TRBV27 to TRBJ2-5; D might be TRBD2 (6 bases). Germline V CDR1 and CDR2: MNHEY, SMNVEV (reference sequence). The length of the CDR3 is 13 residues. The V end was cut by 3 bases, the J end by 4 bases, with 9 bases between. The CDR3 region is CASSFRSGETQYF. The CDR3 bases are TGTGCCAGCAGTTTTCGTAGCGGAGAGACCCAGTACTTC.